This is a list of T cell receptor beta chains from one sample in a study of cytomegalovirus exposure and HLA in healthy donors. Sequenced by immunoSEQ multiplex PCR; TCRdb stores in-frame clones only, minus some. Among 170,000 or so clones listed, roughly 80% were seen once. Material: PBMCs. Receptors were obtained from a man aged 40-49 years in good health and CMV-seronegative. CDR3s include the opening cysteine and the closing phenylalanine or tryptophan. The order of the fields is V gene, J gene, CDR3 protein.

>TRBV6-5|TRBJ2-3
CASRSKNTQYF
>TRBV5-5|TRBJ2-5
CASSLEGTGAETQYF
>TRBV7-9|TRBJ2-1
CSSSLVGNEQFF
>TRBV7-9|TRBJ2-5
CASSLDRGHKYF
>TRBV5-1|TRBJ2-3
CASSLADSADTQYF
>TRBV19|TRBJ2-7
CASKSRGTHEQYF
>TRBV7-9|TRBJ2-5
CASSARGLGETQYF
>TRBV6-4|TRBJ1-1
CASSSGTGSDEAFF
>TRBV11-3|TRBJ2-4
CASSLVLDGSKDF
>TRBV6-5|TRBJ2-7
CASSYSGQGTYEQYF
>TRBV5-1|TRBJ1-1
CASSLLLGARNTEAFF
>TRBV16|TRBJ2-2
CASSPASGAGELFF
>TRBV6-5|TRBJ1-1
CASSYRRQGARTEAFF
>TRBV5-5|TRBJ2-7
CASSPGLAGGTYEQYF
>TRBV6-5|TRBJ1-2
CASSYSELSRGYTF
>TRBV19|TRBJ1-2
CASSPRTGTTYGYTF
>TRBV27|TRBJ2-4
CASSSGNIQYF
>TRBV5-1|TRBJ2-1
CASSLPGFGNNEQFF
>TRBV10-3|TRBJ2-7
CAISEPGSTYEQYF
>TRBV4-1|TRBJ2-6
CASSQDRQGAPGANVLTF
>TRBV4-1|TRBJ2-3
CASSHVLNRGTAADTQYF
>TRBV30|TRBJ2-2
CAWITVTGELFF
>TRBV10-1|TRBJ2-2
CASSARGPSTGELFF
>TRBV18|TRBJ1-2
CASSSQTRGQFGYTF
>TRBV5-1|TRBJ2-1
CASSLGADEQFF
>TRBV21-1|TRBJ2-3
CASSKWRRGAPDTQYF
>TRBV7-3|TRBJ2-5
CASSLRGPRGQETQYF
>TRBV29-1|TRBJ2-1
CSVAGLNSDEQFF
>TRBV30|TRBJ2-5
CAWSPGLAGEETQYF
>TRBV4-3|TRBJ2-1
CASSRKLAYNEQFF
>TRBV5-6|TRBJ1-5
CASTRRTGGLSNQPQHF
>TRBV5-4|TRBJ2-2
CASSHRQADTGELFF
>TRBV5-1|TRBJ2-7
CASNQYPSPSGGFSYEQYF
>TRBV5-4|TRBJ2-1
CASSAGPGLAGYNEQFF
>TRBV30|TRBJ1-4
CAWSGTGADEKLFF
>TRBV5-1|TRBJ1-4
CASSLDKQLFF
>TRBV27|TRBJ2-2
CASSLAGVSGELFF
>TRBV27|TRBJ1-2
CASSPQGQYSGYTF
>TRBV6-5|TRBJ2-3
CASSPTSGGEDTQYF
>TRBV7-2|TRBJ2-7
CASSGTGDYEQYF
>TRBV2|TRBJ1-2
CASSLGRPGF
>TRBV19|TRBJ1-3
CASFRGRNTIYF
>TRBV7-9|TRBJ2-7
CSSSLNSLEQYF
>TRBV5-1|TRBJ2-5
CASSRGGGRAETQYF
>TRBV9|TRBJ1-3
CASSVGQELNTIYF